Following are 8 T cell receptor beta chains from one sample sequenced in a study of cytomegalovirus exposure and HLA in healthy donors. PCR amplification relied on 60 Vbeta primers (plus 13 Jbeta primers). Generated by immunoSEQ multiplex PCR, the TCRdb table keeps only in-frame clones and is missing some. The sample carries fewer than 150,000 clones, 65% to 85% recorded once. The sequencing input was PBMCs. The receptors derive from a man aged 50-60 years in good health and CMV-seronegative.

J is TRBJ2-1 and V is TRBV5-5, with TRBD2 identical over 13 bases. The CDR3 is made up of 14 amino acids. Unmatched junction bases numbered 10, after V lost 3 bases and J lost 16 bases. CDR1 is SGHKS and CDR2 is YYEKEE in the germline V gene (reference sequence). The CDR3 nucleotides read TGTGCCAGCAGCTCAGGGACTAGCGGGACCCGATCATTCTTC. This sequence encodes CASSSGTSGTRSFF.

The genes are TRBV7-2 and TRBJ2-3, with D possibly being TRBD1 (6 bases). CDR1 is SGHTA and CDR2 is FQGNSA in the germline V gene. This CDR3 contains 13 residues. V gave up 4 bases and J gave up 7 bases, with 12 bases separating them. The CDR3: CASSSPRGNTQYF. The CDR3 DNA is TGTGCCAGCAGCTCACCGAGGGGGAATACGCAGTATTTT.

In nucleotides, the CDR3 is TGTGCCAGCAGCAACCCAAGACAGGCGGGCGAGCAGTACTTC. Its translation is CASSNPRQAGEQYF. The chain combines TRBV7-2 with TRBJ2-7, with D perhaps TRBD1 (6 bases). Germline CDR1 SGHTA, CDR2 FQGNSA. V lost 5 bases to trimming and J lost 6 bases, with 17 bases between them. The CDR3 runs 14 residues.

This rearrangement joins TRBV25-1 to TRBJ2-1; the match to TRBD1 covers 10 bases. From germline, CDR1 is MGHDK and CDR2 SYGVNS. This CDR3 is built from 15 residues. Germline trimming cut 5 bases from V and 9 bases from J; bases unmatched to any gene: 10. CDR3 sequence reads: CASSYSGTGDGEQFF. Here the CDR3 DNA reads TGTGCCAGCAGTTATTCAGGGACAGGGGATGGTGAGCAGTTCTTC.

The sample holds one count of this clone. The CDR3 here is CASSQVGQGGYNSPLHF. CDR3 nucleotide sequence: TGCGCCAGCAGCCAAGTGGGCCAGGGGGGCTATAATTCACCCCTCCACTTT. V gene TRBV4-3 combines with J gene TRBJ1-6; the match to TRBD1 covers 7 bases. The ends lost 1 base at V and 3 bases at J; junction bases unmatched: 6. The CDR3 spans 17 residues. Germline CDR1 and CDR2: LGHNA and YSLEER.

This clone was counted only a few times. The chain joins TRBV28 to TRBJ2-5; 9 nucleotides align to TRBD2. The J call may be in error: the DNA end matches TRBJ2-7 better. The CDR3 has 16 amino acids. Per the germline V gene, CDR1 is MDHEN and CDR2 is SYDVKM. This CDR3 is CASSLSSGRISYEQYF. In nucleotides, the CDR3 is TGTGCCAGCAGTTTATCAAGCGGGAGGATCTCCTACGAGCAGTACTTC.

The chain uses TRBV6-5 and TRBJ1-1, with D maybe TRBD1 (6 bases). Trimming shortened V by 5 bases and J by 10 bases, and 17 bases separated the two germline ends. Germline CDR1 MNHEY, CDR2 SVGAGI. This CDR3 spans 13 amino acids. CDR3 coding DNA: TGTGCCAGCAGTCAGACAGGCTCCTCTTTAGCTTTCTTT. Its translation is CASSQTGSSLAFF.

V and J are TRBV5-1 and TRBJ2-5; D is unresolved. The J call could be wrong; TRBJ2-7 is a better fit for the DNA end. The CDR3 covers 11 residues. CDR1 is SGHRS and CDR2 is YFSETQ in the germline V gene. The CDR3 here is CASSSSYEQYF. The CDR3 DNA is TGCGCCAGCAGCTCGTCCTACGAGCAGTACTTC.